This T cell receptor (beta chain) comes out of a study of blood T cell repertoires in COVID-19. This clone was recorded once. This CDR3 has 18 residues. Germline CDR1 reads SGHKS; CDR2 reads YYEKEE (reference sequence). The V end lost 4 bases, the J end lost 4 bases, and 26 bases lay between the germline ends. The assay was immunoSEQ multiplex PCR, and TCRdb's table has in-frame clones only and misses some. The sample has hundreds of thousands of clones; around 90% are singletons. Sequenced input: PBMCs or T cells enriched from blood (not recorded which). This receptor was obtained from a man between 60 and 75 years old who had recovered from COVID-19. This chain links TRBV5-5 with TRBJ1-1, with D maybe TRBD1 (6 bases). The CDR3 loop reads CASSLYPGASGAATEAFF. CDR3 bases: TGTGCCAGCAGCCTATACCCAGGGGCGTCGGGTGCGGCCACTGAAGCTTTCTTT.